This entry is about one T cell receptor beta chain. Its specificity is unknown. The data were obtained in a study of T cells in localized non-small cell lung cancer. Whole-study results and caveats: Compared with tumor, uninvolved adjacent lung displayed greater T cell clonality, ranking highest overall. Because researchers sequenced only one region of the tumor, heterogeneity is still possible.

The CDR3 is 15 residues long. V was clipped by 3 bases and J by 1 base, with 13 bases between them. Per the germline V gene, CDR1 is MNHNS and CDR2 is SASEGT. Profiled with immunoSEQ multiplex PCR; TCRdb holds only in-frame clones, not every one. Of tens of thousands of clones in the sample, about 83% are singletons; the top ten hold about 13%. The sequencing here drew on peripheral blood, taken before any cancer treatment. The receptor comes from a female donor at least 60 years old with stage I lung adenocarcinoma. V and J are TRBV6-1 and TRBJ2-7; D is undetermined. CDR3: CASSDPGRPSYEQYF. For the CDR3, the DNA is TGTGCCAGCAGTGACCCCGGACGGCCTTCCTACGAGCAGTACTTC.